What follows are 6 T cell receptor beta chains derived from one specimen sequenced in a study of CD8+ T cells in alopecia areata. RNA was isolated and reverse transcribed to cDNA, the sequencing template. Libraries were prepared by immunoSEQ multiplex PCR; TCRdb keeps only in-frame clonotypes and omits some of them. The sample records 25,000 or so clones, 40% to 60% being singletons. Sequenced: NKG2D-high CD8+ T cells sorted from blood. The receptors stem from a human donor with alopecia areata.

The chain carries TRBV27 and TRBJ2-1, with D possibly matching TRBD2 (6 bases). Trimming pared 2 bases from V and 2 bases from J, leaving 13 bases between. Germline assignment: CDR1 MNHEY and CDR2 SMNVEV (reference sequence). The CDR3 loop spans 16 amino acids. The chain's CDR3 is CASSLTGDGTYNEQFF. The CDR3 DNA reads TGTGCCAGCAGTTTAACGGGGGACGGCACCTACAATGAGCAGTTCTTC.

The CDR3 region has the DNA TGTGCCAGCAGCTTATCAGGGAGCGGAGATACGCAGTATTTT. Amino acids: CASSLSGSGDTQYF. This chain connects TRBV7-3 to TRBJ2-3; D may match TRBD1 or TRBD2 (5 bases each). The ends were cut back, 2 bases at V and 5 bases at J, with 11 bases in the middle. CDR3 size: 14 residues. Germline V gene lookup returns CDR1 SGHTA and CDR2 FQGTGA.

This clone came up a few times. This chain uses TRBV27 with TRBJ2-1; D is unclear. The CDR3 has 14 residues. V was trimmed by 8 bases and J by 0 bases, leaving 11 bases between them. CDR1 MNHEY and CDR2 SMNVEV come from the germline V gene (reference sequence). The CDR3 loop reads CASWRPSSYNEQFF. The CDR3 nucleotides read TGTGCCAGCTGGCGACCTAGCTCCTACAATGAGCAGTTCTTC.

The chain combines TRBV2 with TRBJ2-2; the D gene is possibly TRBD2 (6 bases). The CDR3 extends over 14 amino acids. V gave up 7 bases and J gave up 4 bases, with 13 bases separating them. In germline, CDR1 is SNHLY, CDR2 FYNNEI. The CDR3 nucleotides read TGTGCCAGCATCTCCATGGGGGGCACCGGGGAGCTGTTTTTT. Protein: CASISMGGTGELFF.

V gene TRBV9 combines with J gene TRBJ2-1, with D possibly matching TRBD2 (6 bases). The CDR3 is made up of 16 amino acids. Germline CDR1 is SGDLS and CDR2 is YYNGEE. The ends were cut back, 3 bases at V and 5 bases at J, with 18 bases in the middle. The CDR3 sequence is CASSERLGPPHNEQFF. CDR3 DNA: TGTGCCAGCAGCGAGCGACTAGGCCCGCCACACAATGAGCAGTTCTTC.

V and J are TRBV7-9 and TRBJ2-7; 8 bases are a match to TRBD1. Germline V gene lookup returns CDR1 SEHNR and CDR2 FQNEAQ (reference sequence). Trimming at V came to 3 bases and at J to 2 bases, leaving 6 bases not matched to a gene. The CDR3 loop spans 15 amino acids. CDR3 in amino acids: CASSFGTGLPYEQYF. The CDR3 bases are TGTGCCAGCAGCTTTGGGACAGGACTCCCCTACGAGCAGTACTTC.